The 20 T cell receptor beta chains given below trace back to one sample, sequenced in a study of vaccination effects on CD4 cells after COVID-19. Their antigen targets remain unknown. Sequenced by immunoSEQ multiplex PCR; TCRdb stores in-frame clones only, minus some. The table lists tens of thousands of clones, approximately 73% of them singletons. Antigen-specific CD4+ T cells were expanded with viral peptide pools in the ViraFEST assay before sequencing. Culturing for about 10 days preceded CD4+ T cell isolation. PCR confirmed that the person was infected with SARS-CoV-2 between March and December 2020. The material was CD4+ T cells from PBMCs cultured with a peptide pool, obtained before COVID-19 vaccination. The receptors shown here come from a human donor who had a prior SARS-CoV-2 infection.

The CDR3 DNA reads TGTGCCAGCAGCGCACGTTCCGGGACAGGGGCTTTGAACACTGAAGCTTTCTTT. It translates to CASSARSGTGALNTEAFF. V and J are TRBV7-2 and TRBJ1-1; TRBD1 agrees at 10 bases. The CDR3 spans 18 residues. The germline CDR1 and CDR2 sequences are SGHTA and FQGNSA. V was clipped by 5 bases and J by 0 bases; unmatched bases: 12.

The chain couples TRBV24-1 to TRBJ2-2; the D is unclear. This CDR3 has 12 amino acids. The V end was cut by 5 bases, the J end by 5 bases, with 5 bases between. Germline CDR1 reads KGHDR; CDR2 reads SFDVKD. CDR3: CATSGDTGELFF. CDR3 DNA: TGTGCCACCAGTGGTGATACCGGGGAGCTGTTTTTT.

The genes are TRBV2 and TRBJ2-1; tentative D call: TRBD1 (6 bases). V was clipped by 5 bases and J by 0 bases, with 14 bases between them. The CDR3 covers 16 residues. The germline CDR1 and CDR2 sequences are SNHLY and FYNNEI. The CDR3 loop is CASSTTRGGSYNEQFF. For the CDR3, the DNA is TGTGCCAGCAGTACGACTCGAGGGGGCTCCTACAATGAGCAGTTCTTC.

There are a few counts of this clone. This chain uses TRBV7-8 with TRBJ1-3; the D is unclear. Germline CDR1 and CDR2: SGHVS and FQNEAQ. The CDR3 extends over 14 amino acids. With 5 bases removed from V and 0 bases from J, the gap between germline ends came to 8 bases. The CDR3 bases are TGTGCCAGCAGCCCCCAGAGCTCTGGAAACACCATATATTTT. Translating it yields CASSPQSSGNTIYF.

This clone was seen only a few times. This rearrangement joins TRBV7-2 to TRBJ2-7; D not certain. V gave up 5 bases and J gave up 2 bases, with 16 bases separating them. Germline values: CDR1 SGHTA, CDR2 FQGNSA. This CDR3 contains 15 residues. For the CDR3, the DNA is TGTGCCAGCAGCGAACCAAGTTCAGTCGCCTACGAGCAGTACTTC. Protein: CASSEPSSVAYEQYF.

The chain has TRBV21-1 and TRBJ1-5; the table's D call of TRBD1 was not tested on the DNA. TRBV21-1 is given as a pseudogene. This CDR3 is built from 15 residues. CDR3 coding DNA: TGTGCCAGCACCGGGGGCTGGGACAGGCAACAGCCCCAGCATTTT. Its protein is CASTGGWDRQQPQHF.

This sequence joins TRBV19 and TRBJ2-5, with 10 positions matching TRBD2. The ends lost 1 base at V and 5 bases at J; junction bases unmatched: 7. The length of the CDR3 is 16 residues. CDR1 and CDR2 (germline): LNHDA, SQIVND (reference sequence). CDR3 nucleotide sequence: TGTGCCAGTAGTATAGGCTGGACTAGCGGCGGGGAGACCCAGTACTTC. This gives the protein CASSIGWTSGGETQYF.

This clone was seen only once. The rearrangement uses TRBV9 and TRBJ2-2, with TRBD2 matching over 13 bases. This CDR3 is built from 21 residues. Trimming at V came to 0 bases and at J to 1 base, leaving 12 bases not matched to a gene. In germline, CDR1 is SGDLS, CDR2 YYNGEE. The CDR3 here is CASSVAARTSGSFRNTGELFF. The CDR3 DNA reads TGTGCCAGCAGCGTAGCCGCCCGGACTAGCGGGAGTTTTAGGAACACCGGGGAGCTGTTTTTT.

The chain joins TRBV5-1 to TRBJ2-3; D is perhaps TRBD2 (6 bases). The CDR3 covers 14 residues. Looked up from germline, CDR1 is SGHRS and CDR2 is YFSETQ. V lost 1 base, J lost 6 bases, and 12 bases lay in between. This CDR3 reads CASSLSRGSDTQYF. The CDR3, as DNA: TGCGCCAGCAGCTTGTCCCGGGGGTCGGATACGCAGTATTTT.

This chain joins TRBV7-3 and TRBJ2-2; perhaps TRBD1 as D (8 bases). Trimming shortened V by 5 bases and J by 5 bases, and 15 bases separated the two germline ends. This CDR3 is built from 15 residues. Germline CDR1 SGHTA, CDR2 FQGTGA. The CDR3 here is CASSQTGGDTGELFF. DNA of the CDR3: TGTGCCAGCAGCCAAACAGGGGGGGATACCGGGGAGCTGTTTTTT.

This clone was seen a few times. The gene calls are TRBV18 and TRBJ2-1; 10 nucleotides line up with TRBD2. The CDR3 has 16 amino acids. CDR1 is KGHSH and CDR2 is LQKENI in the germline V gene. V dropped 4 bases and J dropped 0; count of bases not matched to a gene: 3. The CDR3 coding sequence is TGTGCCAGCTCACGGTCTAGCGGGAGCTCCTACAATGAGCAGTTCTTC. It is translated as CASSRSSGSSYNEQFF.

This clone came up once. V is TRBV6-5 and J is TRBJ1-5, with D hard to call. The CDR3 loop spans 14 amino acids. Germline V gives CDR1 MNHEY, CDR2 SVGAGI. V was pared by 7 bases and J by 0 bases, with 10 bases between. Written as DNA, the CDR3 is TGTGCCAGCAATCCGGTATATAGCAATCAGCCCCAGCATTTT. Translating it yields CASNPVYSNQPQHF.

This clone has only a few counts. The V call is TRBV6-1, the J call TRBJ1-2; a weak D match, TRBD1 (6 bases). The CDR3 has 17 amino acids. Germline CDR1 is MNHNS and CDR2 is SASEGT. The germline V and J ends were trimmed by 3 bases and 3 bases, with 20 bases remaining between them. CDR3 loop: CASSDVGPRGTHYGYTF. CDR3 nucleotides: TGTGCCAGCAGTGATGTGGGCCCGAGGGGGACTCACTATGGCTACACCTTC.

DNA of the CDR3: TGTGCCAGCAGCCAAGCGCCCCGCGTCCGGCGGATAAAACCTATAGTAGCCAAAAACATTCAGTACTTC. This sequence encodes CASSQAPRVRRIKPIVAKNIQYF. This sequence joins TRBV3-1 (or the pseudogene TRBV3-2) and TRBJ2-4; D not certain. In germline, CDR1 is LGHDT, CDR2 YNNKEL (reference sequence). V lost 1 base to trimming and J lost 0 bases, with 31 bases between them. This CDR3 is 23 amino acids long.

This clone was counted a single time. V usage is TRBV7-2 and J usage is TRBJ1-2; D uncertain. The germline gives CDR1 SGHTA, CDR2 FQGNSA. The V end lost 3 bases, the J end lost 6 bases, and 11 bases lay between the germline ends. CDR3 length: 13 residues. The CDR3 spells CASSLYTANGYTF. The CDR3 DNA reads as TGTGCCAGCAGCTTGTATACAGCAAATGGCTACACCTTC.

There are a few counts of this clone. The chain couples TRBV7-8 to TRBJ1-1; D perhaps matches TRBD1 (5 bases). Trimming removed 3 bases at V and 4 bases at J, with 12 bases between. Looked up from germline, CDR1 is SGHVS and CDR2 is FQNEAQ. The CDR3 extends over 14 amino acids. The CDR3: CASSFQGQGTEAFF. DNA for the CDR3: TGTGCCAGCAGCTTCCAAGGGCAGGGCACTGAAGCTTTCTTT.

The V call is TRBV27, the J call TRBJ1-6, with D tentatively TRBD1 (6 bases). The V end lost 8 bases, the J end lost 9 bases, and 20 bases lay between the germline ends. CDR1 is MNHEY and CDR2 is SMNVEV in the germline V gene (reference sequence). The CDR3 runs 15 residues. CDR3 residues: CASRPTNRDTSPLHF. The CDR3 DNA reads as TGTGCCAGCCGTCCAACCAACAGGGATACTTCACCCCTCCACTTT.

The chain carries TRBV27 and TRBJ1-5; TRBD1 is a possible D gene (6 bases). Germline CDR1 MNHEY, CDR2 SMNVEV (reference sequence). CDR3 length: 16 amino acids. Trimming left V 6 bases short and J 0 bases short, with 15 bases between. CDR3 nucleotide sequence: TGTGCCAGCAGCCCTTTATCAGGGGATAGCAATCAGCCCCAGCATTTT. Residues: CASSPLSGDSNQPQHF.

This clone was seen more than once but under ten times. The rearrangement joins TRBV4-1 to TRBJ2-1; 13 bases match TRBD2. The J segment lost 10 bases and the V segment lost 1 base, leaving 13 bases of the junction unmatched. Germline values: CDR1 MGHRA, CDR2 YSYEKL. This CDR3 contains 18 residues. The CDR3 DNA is TGCGCCAGCAGCCAAGTCCCCTCACTAGCGGGGGGGCCGGGGGAGCAGTTCTTC. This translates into CASSQVPSLAGGPGEQFF.

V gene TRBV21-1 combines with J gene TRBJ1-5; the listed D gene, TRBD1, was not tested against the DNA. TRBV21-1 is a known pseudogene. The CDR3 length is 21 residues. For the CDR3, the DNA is TGTGCCAGCAGCCCATCCCGGGGACAGGGTATGCGAAGGGCTGGGGGGCAGCCCCAGCATTTT. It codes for CASSPSRGQGMRRAGGQPQHF.